Listed below are T cell receptor beta chains from one sample, sequenced in a study of response to subunit inactivated influenza vaccine. TCRdb re-called the RT-PCR reads through MiXCR, storing one row per CDR3 protein. The table shows hundreds of thousands of distinct CDR3 sequences, with about 25% occurring only once. The specimen comprised CD4+ T cells sorted from PBMCs, sampled more than 4 days after vaccination. The origin of the receptors is a man between 50 and 59 years old who received an inactivated influenza vaccine. The CDR3 runs from the conserved cysteine through the conserved F or W. A D gene is named only where the DNA matches it firmly. Some rows have no size entry. The others give once, few or many, or a class for an expanded clone.

abundance | j_gene | len | v_gene | d_gene | CDR3nt | CDR3aa
NA | TRBJ2-1 | 15 | TRBV28 | TRBD2 | TGTGCCAGCAGTTTAGGGCTAGCGGGTTCGAGTGAGCAGTTCTTC | CASSLGLAGSSEQFF
NA | TRBJ1-1 | 13 | TRBV12-3/TRBV12-4 | NA | TGTGCCAGCAGTCCACGACCCAACACTGAAGCTTTCTTT | CASSPRPNTEAFF
NA | TRBJ1-4 | 13 | TRBV5-1 | NA | TGCGCCAGCAGGTCTGACGGTAATGAAAAACTGTTTTTT | CASRSDGNEKLFF
NA | TRBJ2-1 | 14 | TRBV5-6 | NA | TGTGCCAGCAGCTTCAGGGGGCGGGGGAATGAGCAGTTCTTC | CASSFRGRGNEQFF
NA | TRBJ2-5 | 16 | TRBV11-1 | NA | TGTGCCAGCAGTACCGCCCCCGACCACTCTTGGGGGACCCAGTACTTC | CASSTAPDHSWGTQYF
NA | TRBJ2-2 | 16 | TRBV7-6 | TRBD2 | TGTGCCAGCAGCTTATCCCCGGGGGGAAACACCGGGGAGCTGTTTTTT | CASSLSPGGNTGELFF
few | TRBJ2-5 | 15 | TRBV20-1 | TRBD2 | TGCAGTGCTAGACCCCTGACTAGCGCGATCGAGACCCAGTACTTC | CSARPLTSAIETQYF
medium-sized | TRBJ2-5 | 14 | TRBV7-9 | TRBD1 | TGTGCCAGCAGCCGGGGACAGAACCAAGAGACCCAGTACTTC | CASSRGQNQETQYF
many | TRBJ1-1 | 10 | TRBV20-1 | NA | TGCAGTGCGTCGGGATTGGGAGCTTTCTTT | CSASGLGAFF
many | TRBJ2-5 | 13 | TRBV5-1 | TRBD1 | TGCGCCAGCAGCCCACAGGGGTGGGAGACCCAGTACTTC | CASSPQGWETQYF
few | TRBJ2-2 | 16 | TRBV20-1 | NA | TGCAGTGCTAGAGATAGGGCGGAGTCGAACACCGGGGAGCTGTTTTTT | CSARDRAESNTGELFF
NA | TRBJ2-5 | 14 | TRBV7-8 | NA | TGTGCCAGCAGCTTCCGGACACCCGAAGAGACCCAGTACTTC | CASSFRTPEETQYF
NA | TRBJ2-3 | 13 | TRBV28 | NA | TGTGCCAGCCATCCGGGGAGCGGAGATACGCAGTATTTT | CASHPGSGDTQYF
few | TRBJ2-3 | 13 | TRBV27 | TRBD1 | TGTGCCACCGGGGACAGAAGCACAGATACGCAGTATTTT | CATGDRSTDTQYF
NA | TRBJ2-5 | 13 | TRBV20-1 | NA | TGCAGTGCTCGGGTAGCTGGGGGAGAGACCCAGTACTTC | CSARVAGGETQYF
NA | TRBJ2-5 | 16 | TRBV5-1 | NA | TGCGCCAGCAGCTTGGTAGCGTTACAACCCGGGGAGACCCAGTACTTC | CASSLVALQPGETQYF
NA | TRBJ2-2 | 16 | TRBV20-1 | NA | TGCAGTGCTAGAGGAGCTGAGACGGGGAACACCGGGGAGCTGTTTTTT | CSARGAETGNTGELFF
NA | TRBJ2-5 | 14 | TRBV9 | NA | TGTGCCAGCAGCGTCTCAGGGACTCAAGAGACCCAGTACTTC | CASSVSGTQETQYF
NA | TRBJ1-1 | 15 | TRBV7-2 | NA | TGTGCCAGCAGCATACAGGGCTCCCCGGGTGGTGAAGCTTTCTTT | CASSIQGSPGGEAFF
few | TRBJ1-1 | 13 | TRBV20-1 | NA | TGCAGTGCTAGTGAAAGAGCGAACACTGAAGCTTTCTTT | CSASERANTEAFF
NA | TRBJ2-5 | 13 | TRBV29-1 | TRBD2 | TGCAGCAGCTGCACTAGCGGGGTTGAGACCCAGTACTTC | CSSCTSGVETQYF
many | TRBJ2-1 | 15 | TRBV29-1 | TRBD2 | TGCAGCGTTGAAGGGAGCGGGAGGAACTACAATGAGCAGTTCTTC | CSVEGSGRNYNEQFF
few | TRBJ2-1 | 14 | TRBV18 | NA | TGTGCCAGCTCACCACCGGTGGCCAGAAATGAGCAGTTCTTC | CASSPPVARNEQFF
NA | TRBJ2-2 | 16 | TRBV4-3 | TRBD1 | TGCGCCAGCAGCCAAGAGGGCAGGGGGAGCACCGGGGAGCTGTTTTTT | CASSQEGRGSTGELFF
few | TRBJ2-2 | 19 | TRBV5-6 | TRBD2 | TGTGCCAGCAGCTTGCTGGGACCCGGACTAGCGGGAGACACCGGGGAGCTGTTTTTT | CASSLLGPGLAGDTGELFF
few | TRBJ1-1 | 15 | TRBV4-2 | TRBD1 | TGTGCCAGCAGCCAAGGGGACAGGCCGAACACTGAAGCTTTCTTT | CASSQGDRPNTEAFF
few | TRBJ1-6 | 16 | TRBV4-2 | NA | TGTGCCAGCAGCCAAGATTACCGGGGGGATAATTCACCCCTCCACTTT | CASSQDYRGDNSPLHF
few | TRBJ2-4 | 15 | TRBV11-2 | NA | TGTGCCAGCAGCCAGGATACCAGAGCCAAAAACATTCAGTACTTC | CASSQDTRAKNIQYF